The 14 T cell receptor beta chains presented below share a single source sample, sequenced in a study of blood T cell repertoires in COVID-19 (dated by TCRdb to the early 2020s). The protocol used for the library was the immunoSEQ multiplex PCR assay. TCRdb re-hosts the immuneACCESS table, in-frame sequences only. Its copies lack some clones; in the studies checked, an unresolved V gene accounts for under half of them, and the cause for the rest is not known. The table for this sample lists 300,000 or so clones; roughly 88% of them were counted only once. The top ten constitute 2.5% to 3.5% of the sample. The sequencing sample was made of peripheral blood. These receptors originate from a woman between 25 and 40 years old with COVID-19, enrolled during active disease.

The sample holds one count of this clone. V usage is TRBV19 and J usage is TRBJ1-2; 8 bases are a match to TRBD1. There are 14 residues in the CDR3. Trimming removed 4 bases from V and 4 bases from J; junction bases left unmatched: 5. Germline values: CDR1 LNHDA, CDR2 SQIVND (reference sequence). The CDR3 bases are TGTGCCAGTAGTAGGGAAGACAGGGGCTATGGCTACACCTTC. Translating it yields CASSREDRGYGYTF.

The rearrangement joins TRBV2 to TRBJ2-2; D possibly corresponds to TRBD1 (6 bases). CDR1 is SNHLY, CDR2 FYNNEI, per germline. Trimming shortened V by 10 bases and J by 0 bases, and 12 bases separated the two germline ends. CDR3 size: 14 residues. The CDR3: CANAGQSNTGELFF. CDR3 bases: TGTGCCAACGCCGGACAGTCGAACACCGGGGAGCTGTTTTTT.

This clone was counted once. The chain is built from TRBV18 and TRBJ2-3, with TRBD2 identical over 7 bases. CDR1 and CDR2 from the germline V gene are KGHSH and LQKENI. Germline trimming cut 4 bases from V and 5 bases from J; bases unmatched to any gene: 3. CDR3 length equals 13 residues. For the CDR3, the DNA is TGTGCCAGCTCACGGGGGGGAGAAGATACGCAGTATTTT. It yields the protein CASSRGGEDTQYF.

The rearrangement links TRBV10-1 to TRBJ1-1; D not certain. This CDR3 has 17 amino acids. Germline assignment: CDR1 WNHNN and CDR2 SYGVQD (reference sequence). Between the trimmed V and J ends, which lost 5 bases and 0 bases, there was a span of 19 bases. CDR3 bases: TGCGCCAGCAGTATGTTTCGGGATCCGATTATGAACACTGAAGCTTTCTTT. It is translated as CASSMFRDPIMNTEAFF.

V usage is TRBV7-9 and J usage is TRBJ2-1; 11 bases align to TRBD2. CDR1 and CDR2 (germline): SEHNR, FQNEAQ (reference sequence). V lost 2 bases to trimming and J lost 9 bases; unmatched junction nucleotides: 6. The CDR3 spans 15 residues. CDR3: CASSLLSGRAVEQFF. The CDR3, as DNA: TGTGCCAGCAGCTTACTTAGCGGGAGGGCCGTTGAGCAGTTCTTC.

V and J are TRBV19 and TRBJ1-2; no definite D call. The CDR3 loop spans 14 amino acids. The V gene's germline CDR1 is LNHDA and CDR2 SQIVND (reference sequence). Trimming removed 5 bases at V and 8 bases at J, with 18 bases between. Here the CDR3 DNA reads TGTGCCAGTAGTGGACTCTCCTCTTGGGAAGGCTACACCTTC. Amino acid sequence: CASSGLSSWEGYTF.

The chain links TRBV10-3 to TRBJ1-5; D unresolved. Germline loops: CDR1 ENHRY, CDR2 SYGVKD. The CDR3 totals 12 residues. Trimming left V 3 bases short and J 2 bases short, with 2 bases between. The DNA of the CDR3 is TGTGCCATCAGTGACGGCAATCAGCCCCAGCATTTT. Translated, it gives CAISDGNQPQHF.

The chain employs TRBV27 and TRBJ2-7, with D perhaps TRBD1 (6 bases). The CDR3 totals 13 residues. Germline V CDR1 and CDR2: MNHEY, SMNVEV (reference sequence). Trimming shortened V by 6 bases and J by 1 base, and 10 bases separated the two germline ends. The CDR3 DNA sequence: TGTGCCAGCAGAGGGGGTGGATCCTACGAGCAGTACTTC. It encodes CASRGGGSYEQYF.

The chain is built from TRBV30 and TRBJ2-1, with 9 bases aligning to TRBD2. The CDR3 loop spans 15 amino acids. Trimming cost V 2 bases and J 1 base; bases outside gene matches: 3. The germline gives CDR1 GTSNPN, CDR2 SVGIG (reference sequence). CDR3 protein: CAWSKLAGSYNEQFF. In DNA form, the CDR3 reads TGTGCCTGGAGTAAGCTAGCGGGATCCTACAATGAGCAGTTCTTC.

This clone was seen just once. The CDR3 nucleotides are TGTGCCAGCAGCTGGAGGGGAACTAATGAAAAACTGTTTTTT. Translated: CASSWRGTNEKLFF. This chain uses TRBV5-6 with TRBJ1-4; TRBD1 might be the D (5 bases). The CDR3 is made up of 14 amino acids. Germline CDR1 and CDR2: SGHDT and YYEEEE. V lost 3 bases and J lost 1, with 7 bases in between.

This chain uses TRBV4-1 with TRBJ2-1; D possibly corresponds to TRBD2 (6 bases). Trimming pared 5 bases from V and 13 bases from J, leaving 18 bases between. Germline CDR1 and CDR2: MGHRA and YSYEKL. The CDR3 runs 13 residues. CDR3 in DNA: TGCGCCAGCAGCTTCTTTGCGGGAAATCCACAGTTCTTC. Its translation: CASSFFAGNPQFF.

The chain joins TRBV12-5 to TRBJ2-2; 8 nucleotides line up with TRBD1. Germline CDR1 and CDR2: LGHNT and FRNRAP. The V and J ends lost 7 bases and 3 bases, in that order; junction bases with no gene match: 7. The length of the CDR3 is 15 residues. CDR3 sequence: CASAERTGHTGELFF. The CDR3 DNA reads as TGTGCTAGTGCCGAAAGGACAGGGCACACCGGGGAGCTGTTTTTT. Full variable domain (rest looked up from reference TRBV12-5 and TRBJ2-2): DARVTQTPRHKVTEMGQEVTMRCQPILGHNTVFWYRQTMMQGLELLAYFRNRAPLDDSGMPKDRFSAEMPDATLATLKIQPSEPRDSAVYFCASAERTGHTGELFFGEGSRLTVL.

Turning to this clone: The identical CDR3 is also encoded by other nucleotide sequences in the sample. The CDR3 protein is CAWSDRGTEAFF. In nucleotides, the CDR3 is TGTGCCTGGAGTGATAGGGGAACTGAAGCTTTCTTT. The rearrangement joins TRBV30 to TRBJ1-1; TRBD1 is a possible D gene (5 bases). The germline CDR1 and CDR2 sequences are GTSNPN and SVGIG (reference sequence). Trimming cost V 1 base and J 5 bases, with 8 bases left between them. There are 12 residues in the CDR3.

V gene TRBV6-1 combines with J gene TRBJ2-1, with no clear D. The CDR3 is 11 residues long. The V end was cut by 2 bases, the J end by 14 bases, with 10 bases between. Germline loops: CDR1 MNHNS, CDR2 SASEGT. The CDR3 sequence: CASSELEMEFF. As DNA, the CDR3 is TGTGCCAGCAGTGAACTAGAGATGGAGTTCTTC.